The clone carrying this T cell receptor (beta chain) was counted many times. The sample is drawn from a study of blood T cells in healthy people across ages. The V end was cut by 1 base, the J end by 7 bases, with 13 bases between. This CDR3 is built from 14 residues. Germline V gene sequence: CDR1 LGHDT, CDR2 YNNKEL (reference sequence). A sample-barcoded 5' primer and a J-beta primer mix were used in a second PCR of roughly 6 to 11 cycles. Via MiXCR, TCRdb re-called the 5' RACE reads, giving one row per CDR3 protein. The sample shows 850,000 to 1,000,000 distinct CDR3 sequences, roughly 43% of them seen only once.

The material sequenced was blood. The chain combines TRBV3-1 with TRBJ1-1; D is uncertain. The source of this sequence is a man aged 30 to 45 in good health. The CDR3 protein is CASSQGREAVEAFF. CDR3 bases: TGTGCCAGCAGCCAAGGGCGGGAGGCGGTTGAAGCTTTCTTT.